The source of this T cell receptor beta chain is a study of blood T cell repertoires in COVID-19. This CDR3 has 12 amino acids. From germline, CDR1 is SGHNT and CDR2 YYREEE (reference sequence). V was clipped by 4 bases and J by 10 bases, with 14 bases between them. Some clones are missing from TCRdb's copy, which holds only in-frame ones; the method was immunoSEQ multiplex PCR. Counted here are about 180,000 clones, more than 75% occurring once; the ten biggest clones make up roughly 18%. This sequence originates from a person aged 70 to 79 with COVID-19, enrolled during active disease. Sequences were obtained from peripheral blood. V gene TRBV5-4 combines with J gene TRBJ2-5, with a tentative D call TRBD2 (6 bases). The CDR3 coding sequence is TGTGCCAGCAGCCCCGGGACTCACCTCCAGTACTTC. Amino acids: CASSPGTHLQYF. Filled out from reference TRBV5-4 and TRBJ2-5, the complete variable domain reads ETGVTQSPTHLIKTRGQQVTLRCSSQSGHNTVSWYQQALGQGPQFIFQYYREEENGRGNFPPRFSGLQFPNYSSELNVNALELDDSALYLCASSPGTHLQYFGPGTRLLVL.